The rows below give T cell receptor beta chains drawn from one sample of a study of OX40 agonist ivuxolimab in advanced cancers. Sequencing was performed with immunoSEQ multiplex PCR; in TCRdb, only in-frame clones are kept and a portion is missing. The sample includes 100,000 to 140,000 clones, 75% to 95% seen only once; the top ten take roughly 1.3%. The material sequenced was CD4+ or CD8+ T cells sorted from blood, taken in a trial of the OX40 agonist ivuxolimab. Every receptor here comes from an adult with an advanced solid tumor such as melanoma, head and neck, liver or kidney cancer. The CDR3 runs from the conserved cysteine through the conserved F or W. A D gene is named only where the DNA matches it firmly. Where a row states a size, it is once, few, many or the class of an expanded clone; other rows omit it.

v_gene: TRBV6-1
j_gene: TRBJ2-7
abundance: .
d_gene: .
CDR3aa: CASRDNYEQYF
CDR3nt: TGTGCCAGCCGGGATAACTACGAGCAGTACTTC

v_gene: TRBV11-3
j_gene: TRBJ2-3
abundance: .
d_gene: TRBD1
CDR3aa: CASSFSGQGADTQYF
CDR3nt: TGTGCCAGCAGCTTCTCCGGACAGGGGGCAGATACGCAGTATTTT

v_gene: TRBV10-2
j_gene: TRBJ2-1
abundance: few
d_gene: TRBD1
CDR3aa: CASSGQGANEQFF
CDR3nt: TGCGCCAGCAGCGGACAGGGGGCCAATGAGCAGTTCTTC

v_gene: TRBV28
j_gene: TRBJ1-4
abundance: .
d_gene: .
CDR3aa: CASSGQPPEKLFF
CDR3nt: TGTGCCAGCAGCGGACAGCCTCCTGAAAAACTGTTTTTT

v_gene: TRBV5-1
j_gene: TRBJ2-2
abundance: .
d_gene: .
CDR3aa: CASSLEEGTGELFF
CDR3nt: TGCGCCAGCAGCTTGGAGGAGGGCACCGGGGAGCTGTTTTTT

v_gene: TRBV7-8
j_gene: TRBJ2-2
abundance: .
d_gene: TRBD2
CDR3aa: CASLGLAGTANTGELFF
CDR3nt: TGTGCCAGTTTGGGACTAGCGGGAACCGCGAACACCGGGGAGCTGTTTTTT

v_gene: TRBV18
j_gene: TRBJ1-1
abundance: few
d_gene: TRBD1
CDR3aa: CASSPLGQGNAEAFF
CDR3nt: TGTGCCAGCTCACCGCTAGGACAGGGCAATGCTGAAGCTTTCTTT

v_gene: TRBV19
j_gene: TRBJ1-1
abundance: .
d_gene: .
CDR3aa: CASSIRVGDAAFF
CDR3nt: TGTGCCAGTAGTATTAGGGTAGGGGACGCGGCTTTCTTT

v_gene: TRBV5-6
j_gene: TRBJ1-1
abundance: few
d_gene: .
CDR3aa: CASSLRTGTRNTEAFF
CDR3nt: TGTGCCAGCAGCTTGAGAACAGGGACCCGAAACACTGAAGCTTTCTTT

v_gene: TRBV30
j_gene: TRBJ1-5
abundance: .
d_gene: .
CDR3aa: CAWSTGHVSNQPQHF
CDR3nt: TGTGCCTGGAGCACCGGACACGTTAGCAATCAGCCCCAGCATTTT

v_gene: TRBV9
j_gene: TRBJ1-1
abundance: .
d_gene: .
CDR3aa: CASSVMGRMNTEAFF
CDR3nt: TGTGCCAGCAGCGTAATGGGCCGAATGAACACTGAAGCTTTCTTT

v_gene: TRBV27
j_gene: TRBJ2-1
abundance: .
d_gene: .
CDR3aa: CASSSLYNEQFF
CDR3nt: TGTGCCAGCAGTTCCCTTTACAATGAGCAGTTCTTC

v_gene: TRBV19
j_gene: TRBJ2-7
abundance: .
d_gene: TRBD2
CDR3aa: CASRRLAGDYEQYF
CDR3nt: TGTGCCAGTAGGAGACTAGCGGGGGACTACGAGCAGTACTTC

v_gene: TRBV30
j_gene: TRBJ2-7
abundance: .
d_gene: .
CDR3aa: CAWSVLSYEQYF
CDR3nt: TGTGCCTGGAGTGTTCTCTCCTACGAGCAGTACTTC

v_gene: TRBV5-3
j_gene: TRBJ2-5
abundance: .
d_gene: TRBD1
CDR3aa: CARSSQGECGETQYF
CDR3nt: TGTGCCAGAAGCTCACAGGGGGAGTGCGGAGAGACCCAGTACTTC

v_gene: TRBV2
j_gene: TRBJ1-1
abundance: once
d_gene: .
CDR3aa: CASSPDFYRGAEAFF
CDR3nt: TGTGCCAGCAGCCCGGATTTCTACAGAGGGGCTGAAGCTTTCTTT

v_gene: TRBV29-1
j_gene: TRBJ1-6
abundance: .
d_gene: .
CDR3aa: CSVAYTNQKNSPLHF
CDR3nt: TGCAGCGTTGCATACACTAACCAGAAGAATTCACCCCTCCACTTT

v_gene: TRBV18
j_gene: TRBJ2-7
abundance: once
d_gene: .
CDR3aa: CASSLPGHGRNAYEQYF
CDR3nt: TGTGCCAGCTCACTACCGGGACATGGGAGGAATGCCTACGAGCAGTACTTC

v_gene: TRBV2
j_gene: TRBJ2-1
abundance: .
d_gene: TRBD2
CDR3aa: CASKSTSGRNNEQFF
CDR3nt: TGTGCCAGCAAATCGACTAGCGGGAGGAACAATGAGCAGTTCTTC

v_gene: TRBV15
j_gene: TRBJ2-5
abundance: .
d_gene: .
CDR3aa: CATSRDAKETQYF
CDR3nt: TGTGCCACCAGCAGAGACGCAAAAGAGACCCAGTACTTC

v_gene: TRBV9
j_gene: TRBJ2-3
abundance: .
d_gene: .
CDR3aa: CASSVGVAAYTDTQYF
CDR3nt: TGTGCCAGCAGCGTAGGAGTAGCGGCATACACAGATACGCAGTATTTT

v_gene: TRBV5-1
j_gene: TRBJ2-2
abundance: .
d_gene: .
CDR3aa: CASSLGPVGTGELFF
CDR3nt: TGCGCCAGCAGCTTGGGACCTGTGGGCACCGGGGAGCTGTTTTTT

v_gene: TRBV9
j_gene: TRBJ2-5
abundance: .
d_gene: .
CDR3aa: CASSVATWRGEETQYF
CDR3nt: TGTGCCAGCAGCGTAGCGACCTGGCGGGGAGAAGAGACCCAGTACTTC

v_gene: TRBV2
j_gene: TRBJ1-1
abundance: .
d_gene: .
CDR3aa: CASSVQNTEAFF
CDR3nt: TGTGCCAGCAGTGTTCAGAACACTGAAGCTTTCTTT